These 29 T cell receptor beta chains were sequenced from one sample in a study of cytomegalovirus exposure and HLA in healthy donors. PCR employed 60 Vbeta and 13 Jbeta primers. Libraries were prepared by immunoSEQ multiplex PCR; TCRdb keeps only in-frame clonotypes and omits some of them. The repertoire holds over 150,000 clones, with roughly 77% as singletons. Specimen: PBMCs. Receptors were obtained from a woman aged 45-59 years in good health and CMV-seropositive.

This rearrangement joins TRBV4-1 to TRBJ1-6, with 8 bases aligning to TRBD1. Looked up from germline, CDR1 is MGHRA and CDR2 is YSYEKL. Trimming took 3 bases from V and 7 from J; bases not matched to a gene: 11. The CDR3 length is 17 residues. The CDR3 DNA sequence: TGCGCCAGCAGCCATTCTTTAACGGGACAGGCAAATTCACCCCTCCACTTT. It is translated as CASSHSLTGQANSPLHF.

This clone has only one observation. The chain uses TRBV4-3 and TRBJ2-2; tentatively, D is TRBD1 (5 bases). V was cut by 1 base and J by 7 bases, with 13 bases left in between. Germline V gene lookup returns CDR1 LGHNA and CDR2 YSLEER. This CDR3 contains 15 residues. The CDR3 here is CASSQAAGLDGELFF. CDR3 coding DNA: TGCGCCAGCAGCCAAGCTGCAGGGCTGGACGGGGAGCTGTTTTTT.

The chain combines TRBV5-4 with TRBJ2-2; D is unclear. This CDR3 has 13 residues. Germline V gives CDR1 SGHNT, CDR2 YYREEE (reference sequence). V was shortened by 1 base and J by 4 bases, with 5 bases between the two germline ends. The CDR3 loop is CASSLTVTGELFF. CDR3 DNA sequence: TGTGCCAGCAGCTTGACGGTCACCGGGGAGCTGTTTTTT.

This clone has a single count. This chain joins TRBV5-5 and TRBJ2-7; 10 nucleotides line up with TRBD1. Germline CDR1 reads SGHKS; CDR2 reads YYEKEE (reference sequence). The length of the CDR3 is 15 residues. J lost 1 base, V lost 0 bases, and 1 base had no gene match. The CDR3 DNA reads TGTGCCAGCAGCTTGGCGGACAGGGGGTCCTACGAGCAGTACTTC. This gives the protein CASSLADRGSYEQYF.

The genes are TRBV5-1 and TRBJ2-5; D is perhaps TRBD1 (5 bases). Germline lookup yields CDR1 SGHRS and CDR2 YFSETQ. Trimming took off 4 bases at V and 5 bases at J, with 12 bases between the two ends. The CDR3 is 13 residues long. The CDR3 sequence is CASSPRGAETQYF. The CDR3, as DNA: TGCGCCAGCAGCCCGCGTGGGGCGGAGACCCAGTACTTC.

A remark on this clone: It is likely a read error, because the conserved phenylalanine at the end of the CDR3 is missing. The DNA is left out, because the CDR3 cannot be placed on it with certainty; the CDR3 is given as TCRdb lists it. The rearrangement uses TRBV6-1 and TRBJ2-7; no DNA check was done on the table's D call, TRBD1. The CDR3 is 10 amino acids in total, end residues counted. CDR1 is MNHNS and CDR2 is SASEGT in the germline V gene. CDR3: CASSYQGLPL.

V usage is TRBV7-2 and J usage is TRBJ2-1; a possible D gene is TRBD2 (7 bases). This CDR3 has 16 residues. Trimming removed 1 base at V and 7 bases at J, with 17 bases between. Per the germline V gene, CDR1 is SGHTA and CDR2 is FQGNSA. The CDR3 sequence: CASSLGGAGVGNEQFF. CDR3 bases: TGTGCCAGCAGCTTAGGGGGGGCGGGAGTGGGGAATGAGCAGTTCTTC.

The chain carries TRBV29-1 and TRBJ2-1, with 14 bases aligning to TRBD2. The CDR3 loop spans 21 amino acids. Losses at the gene ends were 1 base for V and 0 bases for J; bases not matched to a gene: 14. Per the germline V gene, CDR1 is SQVTM and CDR2 is ANQGSEA. CDR3 in amino acids: CSVEGAGMTSGGGYSYNEQFF. CDR3 nucleotides: TGCAGCGTTGAAGGGGCAGGGATGACTAGCGGGGGGGGTTACTCCTACAATGAGCAGTTCTTC.

The chain has TRBV25-1 and TRBJ1-2; possible D gene TRBD1, 5 bases. This CDR3 region has 13 residues. Between the trimmed V and J ends, which lost 6 bases and 2 bases, there was a span of 10 bases. Germline lookup yields CDR1 MGHDK and CDR2 SYGVNS. The DNA for the CDR3 is TGTGCCAGCAGCCCGGGACTGAACTATGGCTACACCTTC. It specifies CASSPGLNYGYTF.

This clone was picked up one time. The chain links TRBV18 to TRBJ2-2; the match to TRBD1 covers 9 bases. J was trimmed by 7 bases and V by 4 bases; bases with no gene match: 7. The V gene's germline CDR1 is KGHSH and CDR2 LQKENI. CDR3 length equals 15 residues. The CDR3 reads CASSRDRERFGELFF. For the CDR3, the DNA is TGTGCCAGCTCACGGGACAGGGAAAGATTCGGGGAGCTGTTTTTT.

This sequence joins TRBV9 and TRBJ2-5, with D possibly being TRBD2 (5 bases). The CDR3 extends over 15 amino acids. Germline CDR1 SGDLS, CDR2 YYNGEE. Trimming cost V 0 bases and J 4 bases, with 13 bases left between them. The DNA for the CDR3 is TGTGCCAGCAGCGTAGGCGACCCGGCGGGAGAGACCCAGTACTTC. It translates to CASSVGDPAGETQYF.

The chain links TRBV4-1 to TRBJ2-5; 14 bases align to TRBD2. The CDR3 runs to 21 residues. Germline CDR1 is MGHRA and CDR2 is YSYEKL. Losses at the gene ends were 2 bases for V and 4 bases for J; bases not matched to a gene: 18. This CDR3 is CASSQKGLAGDLVSGRETQYF. In DNA form, the CDR3 reads TGCGCCAGCAGCCAAAAGGGACTAGCGGGGGACCTGGTGAGTGGACGAGAGACCCAGTACTTC.

The V call is TRBV28, the J call TRBJ2-2; TRBD2 might be the D (6 bases). The CDR3 is 11 residues long. From germline, CDR1 is MDHEN and CDR2 SYDVKM. Trimming took 8 bases from V and 7 from J, leaving 8 bases between them. For the CDR3, the DNA is TGTGCCAGCGGGACTTTCGGGGAGCTGTTTTTT. It specifies CASGTFGELFF.

The V and J genes are TRBV4-2 and TRBJ1-3; D is possibly TRBD1 (6 bases). The CDR3 sequence is 18 residues long. The germline CDR1 and CDR2 sequences are LGHNA and YNFKEQ. The V end was cut by 1 base, the J end by 2 bases, with 18 bases between. In DNA, the CDR3 is TGTGCCAGCAGCCAAGGGGGGGGGATTGGGGACACTGGAAACACCATATATTTT. It yields the protein CASSQGGGIGDTGNTIYF.

This clone was picked up a small number of times. The CDR3 spells CASSFGLAGESYEQYF. The CDR3 DNA follows: TGTGCCAGCAGTTTCGGTCTAGCGGGAGAATCCTACGAGCAGTACTTC. The V gene is TRBV28, the J gene TRBJ2-7; 10 bases are a match to TRBD2. The CDR3 is made up of 16 amino acids. Germline loops: CDR1 MDHEN, CDR2 SYDVKM. J gave up 1 base and V 3 bases, and 6 bases lay outside the gene matches.

In this sample, this clone turned up a few times. The chain uses TRBV6-1 and TRBJ2-2, with a weak D call TRBD2 (6 bases). The CDR3 runs to 14 residues. Trimming cost V 6 bases and J 4 bases, with 12 bases left between them. Germline-derived CDR1 and CDR2 are MNHNS and SASEGT. The CDR3 DNA is TGTGCCAGCAGGGCCCAGGGAGGCACCGGGGAGCTGTTTTTT. Residues: CASRAQGGTGELFF.

As for this clone: One end of the junction varies from germline; a read error may be responsible. The rearrangement uses TRBV7-9 and TRBJ1-2, with TRBD1 matching 8 bases. The V gene's germline CDR1 is SEHNR and CDR2 FQNEAQ (reference sequence). The CDR3 loop spans 18 amino acids. The CDR3 nucleotides are TGTTCCAGCAGCCCCCACGATTCTCTCGCAGGGGGCAACTATGGCTACACCTTC. This codes for CSSSPHDSLAGGNYGYTF.

The rearrangement joins TRBV27 to TRBJ1-1; TRBD1 agrees at 8 bases. The CDR3 is 18 residues long. CDR1 is MNHEY and CDR2 is SMNVEV in the germline V gene (reference sequence). Losses at the gene ends were 6 bases for V and 4 bases for J; bases not matched to a gene: 19. CDR3 in DNA: TGTGCCAGCAGCGAGACTCGGAGGGGGACAGGCGAGGCCACTGAAGCTTTCTTT. It specifies CASSETRRGTGEATEAFF.

Note on this clone: The germline gene is not matched at one end of the junction; a read error may be the cause. The chain links TRBV7-9 to TRBJ2-3; 9 nucleotides align to TRBD1. This CDR3 is built from 16 residues. CDR1 is SEHNR and CDR2 is FQNEAQ in the germline V gene (reference sequence). CDR3 DNA sequence: TGTTCCAGCAGCACCTCGACAGGGGGACACACAGATACGCAGTATTTT. It specifies CSSSTSTGGHTDTQYF.

This sequence joins TRBV7-9 and TRBJ1-1; D remains unclear. V was cut by 6 bases and J by 2 bases, with 7 bases left in between. The CDR3 is 12 residues long. Germline V gives CDR1 SEHNR, CDR2 FQNEAQ (reference sequence). DNA for the CDR3: TGTGCCAGCAGAGAGGGAAACACTGAAGCTTTCTTT. Protein product: CASREGNTEAFF.

The chain recombines TRBV4-2 with TRBJ2-3; TRBD2 agrees at 7 bases. The CDR3 has 16 amino acids. Germline V CDR1 and CDR2: LGHNA, YNFKEQ. Trimming cost V 1 base and J 4 bases; bases outside gene matches: 8. CDR3 protein: CASSQGRGVSADTQYF. Here the CDR3 DNA reads TGTGCCAGCAGCCAAGGTCGGGGGGTCAGCGCAGATACGCAGTATTTT.

This clone was counted a few times. The rearrangement links TRBV18 to TRBJ1-1; D is uncertain. Trimming shortened V by 2 bases and J by 3 bases, and 13 bases separated the two germline ends. Germline V CDR1 and CDR2: KGHSH, LQKENI. This CDR3 contains 15 residues. CDR3 sequence reads: CASSPYVGADTEAFF. CDR3 DNA: TGTGCCAGCTCACCATATGTGGGAGCGGACACTGAAGCTTTCTTT. The complete variable domain, with remaining parts taken from reference TRBV18 and TRBJ1-1, reads NAGVMQNPRHLVRRRGQEARLRCSPMKGHSHVYWYRQLPEEGLKFMVYLQKENIIDESGMPKERFSAEFPKEGPSILRIQQVVRGDSAAYFCASSPYVGADTEAFFGQGTRLTVV.

Turning to this clone: One junction end disagrees with the germline gene, perhaps due to a read error. The chain uses TRBV2 and TRBJ2-1; 9 nucleotides align to TRBD2. The CDR3 contains 18 residues. CDR1 and CDR2 from the germline V gene are SNHLY and FYNNEI. CDR3 amino acids: CASGEPSLAGDFQGEQFF. The CDR3 nucleotides are TGTGCCAGCGGTGAACCGTCATTAGCGGGGGATTTCCAAGGTGAGCAGTTCTTC.

The rearrangement uses TRBV7-2 and TRBJ2-3, with TRBD2 matching over 10 bases. The V and J ends lost 5 bases and 5 bases, in that order; junction bases with no gene match: 10. The germline V gene has CDR1 SGHTA and CDR2 FQGNSA. This CDR3 region has 16 residues. CDR3 nucleotides: TGTGCCAGCAGCCGTTTTAGCGGGGGGTTTGGAGATACGCAGTATTTT. It specifies CASSRFSGGFGDTQYF.

This clone has more than one count but fewer than ten. The gene calls are TRBV6-5 and TRBJ1-5; 7 bases map to TRBD1. J gave up 2 bases and V 4 bases, and 2 bases lay outside the gene matches. Germline V gene sequence: CDR1 MNHEY, CDR2 SVGAGI. CDR3 size: 14 residues. The CDR3 is CASSSRGGNQPQHF. CDR3 DNA sequence: TGTGCCAGCAGTTCCAGGGGGGGCAATCAGCCCCAGCATTTT.

This clone was detected a few times. This chain links TRBV7-8 with TRBJ1-2; D is possibly TRBD1 (6 bases). Trimming shortened V by 2 bases and J by 4 bases, and 11 bases separated the two germline ends. The CDR3 is 14 residues long. Looked up from germline, CDR1 is SGHVS and CDR2 is FQNEAQ. The CDR3 sequence: CASSLSGQSYGYTF. Here the CDR3 DNA reads TGTGCCAGCAGCTTATCAGGACAGAGCTATGGCTACACCTTC.

CDR3 DNA: TGTGCCAGCGGAAGGGGGCGCGAGTCCTATGAGCAGTTCTTC. The encoded protein is CASGRGRESYEQFF. The V call is TRBV28, the J call TRBJ2-1, with 7 bases that match TRBD1. CDR3 length: 14 amino acids. V gave up 8 bases and J gave up 8 bases; unmatched junction bases: 12. CDR1 is MDHEN, CDR2 SYDVKM, per germline. Drawing the rest from reference TRBV28 and TRBJ2-1, the complete variable domain is DVKVTQSSRYLVKRTGEKVFLECVQDMDHENMFWYRQDPGLGLRLIYFSYDVKMKEKGDIPEGYSVSREKKERFSLILESASTNQTSMYLCASGRGRESYEQFFGPGTRLTVL.

V and J are TRBV9 and TRBJ1-2, with 7 bases matching TRBD1. Per germline, CDR1 SGDLS and CDR2 YYNGEE. With 3 bases clipped from V and 4 bases from J, the junction kept 6 bases outside the gene matches. The CDR3 sequence is 14 residues long. CDR3 coding DNA: TGTGCCAGCAGCGCAGGGGGTTTTGTCTATGGCTACACCTTC. The encoded protein is CASSAGGFVYGYTF.

A few counts support this clone. The gene calls are TRBV4-3 and TRBJ1-6; weak D call: TRBD1 (6 bases). V was shortened by 5 bases and J by 8 bases, with 19 bases between the two germline ends. The CDR3 is 16 amino acids. Germline CDR1 and CDR2: LGHNA and YSLEER. The CDR3 nucleotides read TGCGCCAGCAGCAAAACGGGGGGCGTAAAGTATTCACCCCTCCACTTT. Its protein product is CASSKTGGVKYSPLHF.